These T cell receptor beta chains were read from a single sample in a study of blood T cell repertoires in COVID-19. Method: immunoSEQ multiplex PCR; TCRdb's copy keeps in-frame clones and lacks some. The sample records roughly 99,000 clones, 60% to 85% being singletons. What was sequenced was peripheral blood. The source is a man aged 65 to 85 with acute or convalescent COVID-19. Each CDR3 is given with its conserved first and last residue. D genes are given only for firm matches. Part of the rows lack a size; the others show once, few, many or a class for expanded clones.

j_gene,v_gene,d_gene,abundance,CDR3nt,CDR3aa
TRBJ2-5,TRBV19,NA,few,TGTGCCAGTAGTATCGGGCGGGGATACCAAGAGACCCAGTACTTC,CASSIGRGYQETQYF
TRBJ2-2,TRBV18,NA,NA,TGTGCCAGCTCACAAGTCAGGGGCGACACCGGGGAGCTGTTTTTT,CASSQVRGDTGELFF
TRBJ1-2,TRBV6-1,NA,NA,TGTGCCAGCAGTGAAAAACACCGATATGGCTACACCTTC,CASSEKHRYGYTF
TRBJ1-2,TRBV19,TRBD1,NA,TGTGCCACTGCCTTTGACAGGGATGGGACTAACTATGGCTACACCTTC,CATAFDRDGTNYGYTF
TRBJ2-7,TRBV15,NA,NA,TGTGCCACCAGCAGAGAAGGCGGCCTTCCCGGCGAGCAGTACTTC,CATSREGGLPGEQYF
TRBJ1-5,TRBV5-6,NA,NA,TGTGCCAGCAGCTTGGCTGGGGGCGGGTATCAGCCCCAGCATTTT,CASSLAGGGYQPQHF
TRBJ1-4,TRBV12-3/TRBV12-4,TRBD1,NA,TGTGCCAGCAGTACAGGGGAGCGTGAAAAACTGTTTTTT,CASSTGEREKLFF
TRBJ1-4,TRBV4-1,NA,NA,TGCGCCAGCAGCCAAGATAGGCACAGACGACATAATGAAAAACTGTTTTTT,CASSQDRHRRHNEKLFF
TRBJ2-5,TRBV5-1,NA,NA,TGCGCCAGCAGCTTAATATCAGGGGAGATTGGAAAGACCCAGTACTTC,CASSLISGEIGKTQYF
TRBJ2-1,TRBV9,TRBD2,few,TGTGCCAGCAGTGGAGCGGGAGGACCCTACAATGAGCAGTTCTTC,CASSGAGGPYNEQFF
TRBJ2-5,TRBV19,TRBD2,NA,TGTGCCAGTAGTATCAGCGGGGGGCAAGAGACCCAGTACTTC,CASSISGGQETQYF
TRBJ1-4,TRBV5-1,TRBD1,NA,TGCGCCAGCAGCTTAGGACAGGGGGTGACTAATGAAAAACTGTTTTTT,CASSLGQGVTNEKLFF
TRBJ1-5,TRBV6-2/TRBV6-3,NA,NA,TGTGCCAGCAGCCCTGGACAGTCGGCAAATCAGCCCCAGCATTTT,CASSPGQSANQPQHF
TRBJ1-4,TRBV18,TRBD1,NA,TGTGCCAGCTCCCTCGGACAGGGTCGGGAAAAACTGTTTTTT,CASSLGQGREKLFF
TRBJ2-2,TRBV7-9,TRBD2,NA,TGTGCCAGCAGCGCCCCGGGACTAGCGATTCCCGGGGAGCTGTTTTTT,CASSAPGLAIPGELFF
TRBJ1-2,TRBV6-5,NA,NA,TGTGCCAGCAGTTACTCGACTCAGAACTATGGCTACACCTTC,CASSYSTQNYGYTF
TRBJ2-2,TRBV11-2,NA,NA,TGTGCCAGCAAAAAACAGGGCGACACCGGGGAGCTGTTTTTT,CASKKQGDTGELFF
TRBJ1-5,TRBV7-2,NA,NA,TGTGCCAGCAGCTTAGGGGAGGGGCCGGGGGCAGGGCCCCAGCATTTT,CASSLGEGPGAGPQHF
TRBJ2-7,TRBV19,NA,NA,TGTGCCAGTAGTATAGCCCGGGGGGCGGGTGAGCAGCACTTC,CASSIARGAGEQHF
TRBJ2-7,TRBV9,TRBD1,NA,TGTGCCAGCAGCCCCCCAGGGGGCATGGACGAGCAGTACTTC,CASSPPGGMDEQYF
TRBJ1-1,TRBV7-3,NA,once,TGTGCCAGCAGTCGTCAGGTGGACACTGAAGCTTTCTTT,CASSRQVDTEAFF
TRBJ2-2,TRBV5-3,TRBD1,NA,TGTGCCAGAAGCAAAAACAGGGGGATCGGGGAGCTGTTTTTT,CARSKNRGIGELFF
TRBJ1-3,TRBV18,TRBD1,NA,TGTGCCAGCTCACCCGGCACAGGGGGCTCTGGAAACACCATATATTTT,CASSPGTGGSGNTIYF
TRBJ2-3,TRBV14,TRBD2,once,TGTGCCAGCAGCTTTAGCGGGGGGGCCAACACAGATACGCAGTATTTT,CASSFSGGANTDTQYF
TRBJ2-7,TRBV6-5,TRBD1,NA,TGTGCCAGCAGGACGGGACAGGGGGGCTACGAGCAGTACTTC,CASRTGQGGYEQYF
TRBJ2-5,TRBV5-1,NA,NA,TGCGCCAGCAGCTTGATGGGCAGGCAAGAGACCCAGTACTTC,CASSLMGRQETQYF
TRBJ1-2,TRBV12-3/TRBV12-4,NA,once,TGTGCCAGCAGTGGACGCGGGGCTGGCTACACCTTC,CASSGRGAGYTF
TRBJ2-2,TRBV5-1,NA,NA,TGCGCCAGCAGCCGGACCCCTACAGGTACCACCGGGGAGCTGTTTTTT,CASSRTPTGTTGELFF
TRBJ1-5,TRBV29-1,TRBD1,NA,TGCAGCGTTGGGTCAGGGGGCCTGCAGCCCCAGCATTTT,CSVGSGGLQPQHF
TRBJ2-1,TRBV14,NA,NA,TGTGCCAGCAGCCAAGATTCGGAGGGCTTTGGTGAGCAGTTCTTC,CASSQDSEGFGEQFF
TRBJ1-1,TRBV7-7,NA,NA,TGTGCCAGCAGCCCTTTAATCGACACTGAAGCTTTCTTT,CASSPLIDTEAFF
TRBJ2-4,TRBV19,NA,NA,TGTGCCAGCATGCCTGGGATGGGGCGGAACATTCAGTACTTC,CASMPGMGRNIQYF
TRBJ1-1,TRBV7-6,NA,NA,TGTGCCAGCAGCTTCTACGCGGACATGAACACTGAAGCTTTCTTT,CASSFYADMNTEAFF
TRBJ2-7,TRBV19,TRBD1,NA,TGTGCCAGTAGTATAGATCTGGGACAGGGGGCCGACGAGCAGTACTTC,CASSIDLGQGADEQYF
TRBJ1-2,TRBV18,TRBD1,NA,TGTGCCAGCCTTGGACAGGGGGCGGCCTATGGCTACACCTTC,CASLGQGAAYGYTF
TRBJ2-2,TRBV13,TRBD1,NA,TGTGCCAGCACAAGAAGGGGGCAGGCGAACACCGGGGAGCTGTTTTTT,CASTRRGQANTGELFF
TRBJ1-5,TRBV2,NA,NA,TGTGCCAGCCAGCGAATAAGCAATCAGCCCCAGCATTTT,CASQRISNQPQHF